This TCR beta chain was observed in a study of T cell responses to AZD1222 COVID-19 vaccine. Overall study results and limits: Rises in breadth and depth of Spike-specific TCRs came after two AZD1222 doses. The reported proportion of spike-specific TCRs targeting unmutated variant regions was nearly half. Most donors were white British, females outnumbered males, and clonal diversity was possibly underestimated.

CDR3 length equals 15 residues. The ends lost 3 bases at V and 3 bases at J; junction bases unmatched: 7. From germline, CDR1 is LGHNA and CDR2 YNFKEQ. A word on this clone: Its antigen is not known.

Only in-frame clones appear in the TCRdb table, and some are missing; sequencing was by immunoSEQ multiplex PCR. The sample has about 160,000 clones, about 91% seen once. The receptor was isolated from an adult in good health. The sequences come from peripheral blood, collected on day 0 of AZD1222 vaccination. This sequence joins TRBV4-2 and TRBJ1-2, with TRBD1 matching over 7 bases. The CDR3 protein is CASSQPTGPYYGYTF. As DNA, the CDR3 is TGTGCCAGCAGCCAGCCGACAGGGCCCTACTATGGCTACACCTTC.